This T cell receptor (beta chain) was identified during a study of Tregs in tolerant kidney transplant recipients. About the research overall: Related graft donors supplied nonmyeloablative bone marrow transplants, and mixed chimerism was transient. Study-level results: Biological reproducibility was not directly addressed, but technical replication error appeared minimal. Changing PCR primers prevented nucleotide comparison between some patients' samples.

Thawed PBMCs were FACS-sorted into unstimulated CD4+CD25+CD127- regulatory T cells, CD4+CD25- non-regulatory cells, CD4 and CD8 cells. With regard to this clone: Its antigen is undetermined.

CDR1 and CDR2 from the germline V gene are LNHDA and SQIVND (reference sequence). This CDR3 contains 16 residues. Trimming removed 3 bases from V and 4 bases from J; junction bases left unmatched: 6. Assay used: immunoSEQ multiplex PCR; TCRdb lists only in-frame clones, some missing. Of roughly 80,000 clones in the sample, roughly 98% were seen once. The sample in question was CD4+ T cells from blood, obtained before the transplant. This chain connects TRBV19 to TRBJ2-3; 11 bases map to TRBD2. This sequence originates from a human donor who received a combined kidney and bone marrow transplant. CDR3 bases: TGTGCCAGTAGTATTTCGACTAGCGGGAACCCAGATACGCAGTATTTT. Translated, it gives CASSISTSGNPDTQYF.